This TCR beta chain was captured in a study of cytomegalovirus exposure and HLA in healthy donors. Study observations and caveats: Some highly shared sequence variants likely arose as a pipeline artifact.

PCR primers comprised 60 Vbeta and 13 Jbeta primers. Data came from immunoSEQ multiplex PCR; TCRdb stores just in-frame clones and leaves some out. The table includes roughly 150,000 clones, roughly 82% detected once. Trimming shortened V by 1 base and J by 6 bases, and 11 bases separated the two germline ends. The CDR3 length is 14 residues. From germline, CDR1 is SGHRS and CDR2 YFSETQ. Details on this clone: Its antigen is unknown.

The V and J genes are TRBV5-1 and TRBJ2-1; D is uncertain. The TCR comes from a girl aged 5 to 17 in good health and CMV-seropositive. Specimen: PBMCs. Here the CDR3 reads CASSLLGGGNEQFF. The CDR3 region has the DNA TGCGCCAGCAGCTTGCTCGGTGGTGGCAATGAGCAGTTCTTC.